The clone carrying this T cell receptor (beta chain) has a count of ten or more. This entry comes from a study of CD8 T cells in ankylosing spondylitis. A single record per CDR3 protein comes from TCRdb applying MiXCR to the 5' RACE reads. Here the sample spans roughly 160,000 distinct CDR3 sequences, more than 9% being singletons. The V gene's germline CDR1 is DFQATT and CDR2 SNEGSKA (reference sequence). V was pared by 1 base and J by 5 bases, with 14 bases between. The CDR3 runs 14 residues. The chain is built from TRBV20-1 and TRBJ2-5; D tentatively reads TRBD1 or TRBD2 (5 bases each). The sequencing input was blood, either unsorted or a sorted T cell fraction (not recorded which). This TCR was sampled from a male donor with ankylosing spondylitis or in good health (not recorded which). CDR3 in amino acids: CSARAGPWRETQYF. CDR3 DNA: TGCAGTGCTAGAGCGGGACCCTGGAGGGAGACCCAGTACTTC.